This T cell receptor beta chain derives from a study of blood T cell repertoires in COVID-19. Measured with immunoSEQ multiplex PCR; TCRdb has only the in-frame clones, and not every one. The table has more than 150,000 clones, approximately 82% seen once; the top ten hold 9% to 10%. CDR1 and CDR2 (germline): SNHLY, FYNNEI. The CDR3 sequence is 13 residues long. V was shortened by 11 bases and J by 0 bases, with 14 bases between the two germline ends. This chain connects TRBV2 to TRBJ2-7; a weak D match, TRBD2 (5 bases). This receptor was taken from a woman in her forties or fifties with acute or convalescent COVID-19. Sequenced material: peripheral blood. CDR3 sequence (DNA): TGTGCCGGAGGTAGCGCGAGCTCCTACGAGCAGTACTTC. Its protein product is CAGGSASSYEQYF.